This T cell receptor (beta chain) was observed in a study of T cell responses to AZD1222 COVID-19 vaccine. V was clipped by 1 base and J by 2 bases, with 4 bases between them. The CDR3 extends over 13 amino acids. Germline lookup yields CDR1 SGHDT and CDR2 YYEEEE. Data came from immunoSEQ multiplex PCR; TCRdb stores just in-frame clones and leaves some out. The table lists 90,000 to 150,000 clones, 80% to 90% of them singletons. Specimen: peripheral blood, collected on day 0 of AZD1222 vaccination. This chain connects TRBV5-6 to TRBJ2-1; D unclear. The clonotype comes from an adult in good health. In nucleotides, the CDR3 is TGTGCCAGCAGCTTGACTGCCTACAATGAGCAGTTCTTC. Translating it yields CASSLTAYNEQFF.